Listed below are T cell receptor beta chains from one sample, sequenced in a study of shared clonotypes between healthy human individuals. Sequencing was performed with immunoSEQ multiplex PCR; in TCRdb, only in-frame clones are kept and a portion is missing. The sample has over a million clones, 65% to 75% seen once; the top ten hold nearly 1.5%. Sequenced: memory CD4+ T cells sorted from blood. The receptors derive from a man aged 18 to 30 in good health. The CDR3 runs from the conserved cysteine through the conserved F or W. D genes are given only for firm matches. Expanded clones get a size class; other rows say once, few or many, or leave the size out.

11	TRBV20-1	TRBJ2-3	NA	NA	TGCAGTGTTGGGGATTTGGGAGCGCAGTATTTT	CSVGDLGAQYF
16	TRBV2	TRBJ1-3	many	NA	TGTGCCAGCAGTGAAGCGGGAAAATACTCTGGAAACACCATATATTTT	CASSEAGKYSGNTIYF
17	TRBV19	TRBJ1-5	few	NA	TGTGCCAGTAGTATGGGACCCAAAACAGGGAGTTATCAGCCCCAGCATTTT	CASSMGPKTGSYQPQHF
14	TRBV4-1	TRBJ2-5	NA	NA	TGCGCCAGCAGCCCCCGAGAGGGGGGAGAGACCCAGTACTTC	CASSPREGGETQYF
12	TRBV29-1	TRBJ1-3	few	TRBD1	TGCAGCACAGGGGACTCTGGAAACACCATATATTTT	CSTGDSGNTIYF
15	TRBV6-6	TRBJ1-3	NA	NA	TGTGCCAGCAATAACAGGGATTTCTCTGGAAACACCATATATTTT	CASNNRDFSGNTIYF
16	TRBV5-4	TRBJ2-1	many	NA	TGTGCCAGCAGCTTCGGTAGCGGAAGCTCCTACAATGAGCAGTTCTTC	CASSFGSGSSYNEQFF
13	TRBV30	TRBJ1-6	few	NA	TGTGCCTCCCAGGGGTCCTATAATTCACCCCTCCACTTT	CASQGSYNSPLHF
17	TRBV28	TRBJ1-1	NA	TRBD1	TGTGCCAGCAGTTTTACCCACCTCGGGCAGGGGGACACTGAAGCTTTCTTT	CASSFTHLGQGDTEAFF
15	TRBV18	TRBJ1-2	NA	NA	TGTGCCAGCTCATCGGGAGTTCAGGGAAACTATGGCTACACCTTC	CASSSGVQGNYGYTF
14	TRBV19	TRBJ1-1	NA	TRBD1	TGTGCCAGTAGTACTACAGGGGCTAACACTGAAGCTTTCTTT	CASSTTGANTEAFF
13	TRBV7-2	TRBJ2-7	NA	TRBD1	TGTGCCAGCAGCTCGGACAGGGCTGGCGAGCAGTACTTC	CASSSDRAGEQYF
14	TRBV28	TRBJ1-6	few	NA	TGTGCCAGCAGTTTACGGGACCGCCCCACACCCCTCCACTTT	CASSLRDRPTPLHF
14	TRBV30	TRBJ2-5	NA	TRBD2	TGTGCCTTCCGATTAGCGGGAGGAGGCGAGACCCAGTACTTC	CAFRLAGGGETQYF
13	TRBV19	TRBJ2-2	NA	NA	TGTGCCAGTAGGATGGTGAACACCGGGGAGCTGTTTTTT	CASRMVNTGELFF
15	TRBV5-5	TRBJ1-5	NA	TRBD1	TGTGCCAGCAGTCCGGGACAGGGGGCCTATCAGCCCCAGCATTTT	CASSPGQGAYQPQHF
15	TRBV10-3	TRBJ1-2	NA	TRBD1	TGTGCCATCAGTGACGGACAGGGCCTTAACTATGGCTACACCTTC	CAISDGQGLNYGYTF
15	TRBV6-1	TRBJ2-7	NA	NA	TGTGCCAGCGGAAAACAGTCTTCCCCAACCTACGAGCAGTACTTC	CASGKQSSPTYEQYF
17	TRBV9	TRBJ2-1	NA	TRBD2	TGTGCCAGCAGCCTCCGTCCGGGACTAGCCCCCCAGAATGAGCAGTTCTTC	CASSLRPGLAPQNEQFF
14	TRBV6-1	TRBJ2-7	NA	TRBD1	TGTGCCAGCATGGGGACAGGGGCCTGGAACGAGCAGTACTTC	CASMGTGAWNEQYF
16	TRBV4-1	TRBJ2-1	NA	NA	TGCGCCAGCAGCCAGGGGTTGACGGGAGCCTACAATGAGCAGTTCTTC	CASSQGLTGAYNEQFF
16	TRBV6-1	TRBJ1-2	once	NA	TGTGCCAGCAGTGAATTAGGATGGGGTATTATCTATGGCTACACCTTC	CASSELGWGIIYGYTF
16	TRBV18	TRBJ2-2	NA	NA	TGTGCCAGCTCACCTCAGGGACCGACGAACACCGGGGAGCTGTTTTTT	CASSPQGPTNTGELFF
14	TRBV27	TRBJ1-1	many	NA	TGTGCCAGCAGTTTCGGGTTACAGAACACTGAAGCTTTCTTT	CASSFGLQNTEAFF
14	TRBV28	TRBJ1-4	NA	TRBD1	TGTGCCAGCAGGGGACAGGCCGGACGTGAAAAACTGTTTTTT	CASRGQAGREKLFF
13	TRBV6-6	TRBJ1-2	NA	NA	TGTGCCAGCAGTCCAACTACCGGCTATGGCTACACCTTC	CASSPTTGYGYTF
13	TRBV29-1	TRBJ2-1	NA	TRBD2	TGCAGTGGGGGGGAACTCCCTTACAATGAGCAGTTCTTC	CSGGELPYNEQFF
12	TRBV30	TRBJ2-5	NA	NA	TGTGCCTGGGGCCCCAACCAAGAGACCCAGTACTTC	CAWGPNQETQYF
17	TRBV11-2	TRBJ2-4	few	TRBD1	TGTGCCAGCAGCTTAGTCAACAGGGGGGCGCTCGGGCCCATTCAGTACTTC	CASSLVNRGALGPIQYF
13	TRBV6-1	TRBJ2-7	NA	NA	TGTGCCAGCAGTGTCGACGGTCTCTACGAGCAGTACTTC	CASSVDGLYEQYF
15	TRBV10-3	TRBJ2-3	once	TRBD2	TGTGCCATCAGGGATTCAACCGGGGGGTCAGATACGCAGTATTTT	CAIRDSTGGSDTQYF
14	TRBV5-4	TRBJ1-5	many	NA	TGTGCCAGCAGCAACGGTGGGAGCAATCAGCCCCAGCATTTT	CASSNGGSNQPQHF
17	TRBV10-2	TRBJ2-1	NA	TRBD2	TGCGCCAGCAGGGGACTAGCGGGAGGGCCGGAGAACAATGAGCAGTTCTTC	CASRGLAGGPENNEQFF
17	TRBV7-7	TRBJ2-7	once	TRBD2	TGTGCTAGCAGCATAGGGGCGTTACTAGCGGAAGCCTACGAGCAGTACTTC	CASSIGALLAEAYEQYF
14	TRBV9	TRBJ2-5	NA	NA	TGTGCCAGCAGCGTAGCCCGGGACGCAGAGACCCAGTACTTC	CASSVARDAETQYF
14	TRBV25-1	TRBJ1-5	NA	NA	TGTGCCAGCAGTGAAACAGGGTGGGGGCAGCCCCAGCATTTT	CASSETGWGQPQHF
20	TRBV7-8	TRBJ1-5	NA	NA	TGTGCCAGCAGCATCCGACCGTCAGGGGCGGTAGTGACCCTCAATCAGCCCCAGCATTTT	CASSIRPSGAVVTLNQPQHF